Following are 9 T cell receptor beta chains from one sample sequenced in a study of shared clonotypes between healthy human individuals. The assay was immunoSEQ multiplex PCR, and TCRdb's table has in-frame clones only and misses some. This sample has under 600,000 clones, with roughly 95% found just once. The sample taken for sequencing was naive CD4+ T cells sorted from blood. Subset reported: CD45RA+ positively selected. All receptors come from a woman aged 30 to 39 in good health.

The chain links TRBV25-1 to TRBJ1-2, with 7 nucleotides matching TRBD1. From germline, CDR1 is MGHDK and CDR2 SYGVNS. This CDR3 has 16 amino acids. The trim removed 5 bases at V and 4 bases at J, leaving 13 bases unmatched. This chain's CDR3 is CASSPAYRGEGYGYTF. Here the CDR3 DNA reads TGTGCCAGCAGTCCGGCGTACAGGGGAGAGGGCTATGGCTACACCTTC.

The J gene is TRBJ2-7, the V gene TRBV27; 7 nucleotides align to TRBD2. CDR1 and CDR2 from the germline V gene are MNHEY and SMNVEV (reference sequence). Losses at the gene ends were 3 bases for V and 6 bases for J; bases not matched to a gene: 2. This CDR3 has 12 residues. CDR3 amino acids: CASSFRGVEQYF. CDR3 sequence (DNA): TGTGCCAGCAGTTTCCGGGGGGTCGAGCAGTACTTC.

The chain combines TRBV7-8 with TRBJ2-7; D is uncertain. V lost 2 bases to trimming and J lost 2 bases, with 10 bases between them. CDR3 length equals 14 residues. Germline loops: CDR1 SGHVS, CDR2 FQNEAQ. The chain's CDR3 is CASSLSTLAYEQYF. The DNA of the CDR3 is TGTGCCAGCAGCTTATCTACACTGGCCTACGAGCAGTACTTC.

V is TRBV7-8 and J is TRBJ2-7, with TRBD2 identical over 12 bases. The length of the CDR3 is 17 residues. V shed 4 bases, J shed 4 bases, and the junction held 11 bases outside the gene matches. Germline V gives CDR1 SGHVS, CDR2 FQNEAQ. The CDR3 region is CASSSPGLAGPRYEQYF. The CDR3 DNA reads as TGTGCCAGCAGCTCCCCGGGACTAGCGGGCCCGCGGTACGAGCAGTACTTC.

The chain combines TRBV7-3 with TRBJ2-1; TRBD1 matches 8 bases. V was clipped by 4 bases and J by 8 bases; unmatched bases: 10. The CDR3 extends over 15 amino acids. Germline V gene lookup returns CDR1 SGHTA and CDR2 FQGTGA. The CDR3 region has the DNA TGTGCCAGCAGCTCAGCCGGGACAGGAGTAGATGAGCAGTTCTTC. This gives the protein CASSSAGTGVDEQFF.

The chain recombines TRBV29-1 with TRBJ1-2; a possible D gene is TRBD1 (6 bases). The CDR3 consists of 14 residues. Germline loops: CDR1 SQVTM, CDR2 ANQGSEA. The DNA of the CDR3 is TGCAGTACCAACGAGGGGGGTTCTTTCTATGGCTACACCTTC. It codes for CSTNEGGSFYGYTF. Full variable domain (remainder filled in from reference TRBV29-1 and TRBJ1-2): SAVISQKPSRDICQRGTSLTIQCQVDSQVTMMFWYRQQPGQSLTLIATANQGSEATYESGFVIDKFPISRPNLTFSTLTVSNMSPEDSSIYLCSTNEGGSFYGYTFGSGTRLTVV.

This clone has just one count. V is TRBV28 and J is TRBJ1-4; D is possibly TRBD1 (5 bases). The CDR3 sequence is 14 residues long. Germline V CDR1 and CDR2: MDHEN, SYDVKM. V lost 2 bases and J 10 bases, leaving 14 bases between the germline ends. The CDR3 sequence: CASSLSTGPSKLFF. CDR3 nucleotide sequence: TGTGCCAGCAGTTTAAGCACAGGTCCTTCAAAACTGTTTTTT.

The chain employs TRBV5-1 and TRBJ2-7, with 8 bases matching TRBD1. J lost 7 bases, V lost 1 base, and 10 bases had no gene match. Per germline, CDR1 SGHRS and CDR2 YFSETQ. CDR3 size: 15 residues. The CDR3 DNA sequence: TGCGCCAGCAGCTTGATCGAGCAGGGGGCAGGGGAGCAGTACTTC. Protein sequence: CASSLIEQGAGEQYF.

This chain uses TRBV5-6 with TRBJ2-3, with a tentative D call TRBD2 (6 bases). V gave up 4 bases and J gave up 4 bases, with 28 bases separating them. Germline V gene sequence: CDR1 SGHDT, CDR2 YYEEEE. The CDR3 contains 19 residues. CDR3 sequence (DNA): TGTGCCAGCAGCCCCCGCGCAGCGGGTGAGGTACGTTGGGCAGATACGCAGTATTTT. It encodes CASSPRAAGEVRWADTQYF.